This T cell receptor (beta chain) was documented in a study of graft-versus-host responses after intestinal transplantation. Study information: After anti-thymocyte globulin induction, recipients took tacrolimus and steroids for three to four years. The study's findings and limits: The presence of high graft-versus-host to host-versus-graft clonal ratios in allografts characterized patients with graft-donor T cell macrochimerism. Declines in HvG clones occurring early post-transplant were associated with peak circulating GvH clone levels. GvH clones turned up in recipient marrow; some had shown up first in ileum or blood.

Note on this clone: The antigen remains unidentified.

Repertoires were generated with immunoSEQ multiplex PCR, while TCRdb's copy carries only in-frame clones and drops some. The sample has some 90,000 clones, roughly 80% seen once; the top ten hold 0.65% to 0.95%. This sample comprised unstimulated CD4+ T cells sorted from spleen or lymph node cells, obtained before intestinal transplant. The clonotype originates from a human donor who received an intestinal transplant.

The CDR3 is CASIGASRDGYTF. CDR3 DNA: TGTGCCAGCATTGGGGCTTCTCGAGATGGCTACACCTTC. V usage is TRBV7-9 and J usage is TRBJ1-2; TRBD1 might be the D (5 bases). Germline-derived CDR1 and CDR2 are SEHNR and FQNEAQ (reference sequence). The CDR3 length is 13 residues. The ends were cut back, 7 bases at V and 6 bases at J, with 15 bases in the middle.